This TCR beta chain was sequenced for a study of blood T cell repertoires in COVID-19. Per the original methods: Amplifying reference gene primers gave estimates of nucleated cell counts. Sequencing was performed with immunoSEQ multiplex PCR; in TCRdb, only in-frame clones are kept and a portion is missing. The D gene and trimming were derived from the DNA, and the V and J assignments and clone size from that table. The data contain some 170,000 clones, 85% to 90% of them singletons. This clone appeared a single time. The CDR3 has 15 residues. From germline, CDR1 is MDHEN and CDR2 SYDVKM. The ends lost 7 bases at V and 8 bases at J; junction bases unmatched: 16.

Material for sequencing was peripheral blood. The clonotype originates from an older woman with acute or convalescent COVID-19. This chain joins TRBV28 and TRBJ1-2, with 7 bases that match TRBD1. CDR3 in DNA: TGTGCCAGCACGGGAACCCCCAGGACAGGCTCCGGCTACACCTTC. Translating gives CASTGTPRTGSGYTF.